This note documents a single T cell receptor (beta chain) sequence. Germline-derived CDR1 and CDR2 are LGHNA and YSLEER. V was clipped by 0 bases and J by 6 bases, with 8 bases between them. This CDR3 is built from 13 residues. Repertoires were generated with immunoSEQ multiplex PCR, while TCRdb's copy carries only in-frame clones and drops some. The table records roughly 64,000 clones, 75% to 90% of them present only once. The data derive from a study of technical replicates of blood from a few donors. Sequenced sample: PBMCs. This chain links TRBV4-3 with TRBJ1-1; possibly TRBD1 for D (5 bases). This clonotype was obtained from a human donor in good health. Some clones in this sample may be carry-over from other donors' samples. CDR3 sequence reads: CASSQDGGAEAFF. The CDR3 DNA reads TGCGCCAGCAGCCAAGATGGGGGGGCTGAAGCTTTCTTT.